This T cell receptor beta chain was sequenced in a study of T-cell memory formation after mild COVID-19. Turning to this clonotype: Its antigen is not identified.

Trimming removed 5 bases from V and 8 bases from J; junction bases left unmatched: 11. The CDR3 spans 17 residues. TCRdb called the 5' RACE reads again in MiXCR, with one record for every CDR3 protein. The repertoire consists of roughly 480,000 distinct CDR3 sequences, with nearly 25% occurring once and the leading ten covering roughly an eighth. Overall study findings and caveats: Clones shrinking between day 15 and 85 showed a balanced CD4/CD8 split, and those that grew later tilted toward CD4+.

The chain uses TRBV12-3 or TRBV12-4 and TRBJ2-4; 14 positions agree with TRBD2. Source material: PBMCs or a T cell subset sorted from them (not recorded which). The origin of this receptor is an adult woman who had mild COVID-19 (a few samples of this study predate the infection). Cell type and time point are not known. This chain's CDR3 is CASSRRTSGGFWDIQYF. The CDR3 nucleotides read TGTGCCAGCAGTCGACGGACTAGCGGGGGGTTTTGGGACATTCAGTACTTC.